The entry that follows covers one T cell receptor (beta chain) sequence. Its target is unknown. This specimen comes from a study of blood T cells in healthy people across ages. Study-wide findings and caveats: A strong correlation was seen between TCR beta diversity and naive T cell percentage.

Individuals who donated were healthy Caucasians from Russia aged roughly 6 to 100. Then a second PCR, running roughly 7 to 11 cycles, was carried out with a sample-barcoded 5' primer and a J-beta primer mix. Each cDNA molecule received a tag from a template-switch adaptor that had 12 random nucleotides. TCRdb re-analysed the 5' RACE reads in MiXCR, keeping a single row per CDR3 protein. The table includes approximately 1.5 million distinct CDR3 sequences, approximately 43% detected once. Germline lookup yields CDR1 KGHSH and CDR2 LQKENI. The CDR3 runs to 16 residues. V gave up 5 bases and J gave up 6 bases, with 22 bases separating them.

The source material was blood. The rearrangement uses TRBV18 and TRBJ1-2; the D is unclear. The TCR comes from a woman younger than 30 in good health. DNA of the CDR3: TGTGCCAGCTCATCATCAGCCGCGAGTAGGATGGATGGCTACACCTTC. Protein sequence: CASSSSAASRMDGYTF.